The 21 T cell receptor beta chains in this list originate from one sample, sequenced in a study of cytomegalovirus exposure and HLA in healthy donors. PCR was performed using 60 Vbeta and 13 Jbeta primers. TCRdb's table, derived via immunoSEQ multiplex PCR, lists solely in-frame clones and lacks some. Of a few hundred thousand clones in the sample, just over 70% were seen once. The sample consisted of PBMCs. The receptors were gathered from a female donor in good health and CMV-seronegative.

The CDR3 is CASSRGQGGREQYF. The CDR3 DNA is TGTGCCAGCAGTCGAGGACAGGGGGGGAGGGAGCAGTACTTC. The genes are TRBV27 and TRBJ2-7, with 10 bases that match TRBD1. Germline loops: CDR1 MNHEY, CDR2 SMNVEV (reference sequence). Germline trimming cut 5 bases from V and 7 bases from J; bases unmatched to any gene: 8. The CDR3 has 14 amino acids.

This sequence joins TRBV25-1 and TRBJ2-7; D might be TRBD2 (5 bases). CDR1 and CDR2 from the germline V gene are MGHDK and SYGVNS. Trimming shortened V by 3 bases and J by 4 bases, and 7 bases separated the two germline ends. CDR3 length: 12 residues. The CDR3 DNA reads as TGTGCCAGCAGTGAGAGGGAGTACGAGCAGTACTTC. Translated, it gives CASSEREYEQYF.

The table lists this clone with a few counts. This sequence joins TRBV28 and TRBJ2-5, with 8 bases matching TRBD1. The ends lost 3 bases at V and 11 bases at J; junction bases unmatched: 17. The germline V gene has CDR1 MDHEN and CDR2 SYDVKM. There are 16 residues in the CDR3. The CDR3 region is CASSFGSGQGSRPQYF. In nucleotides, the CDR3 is TGTGCCAGCAGTTTTGGTTCTGGACAGGGCTCTCGTCCGCAGTACTTC. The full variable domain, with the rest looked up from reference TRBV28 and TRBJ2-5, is DVKVTQSSRYLVKRTGEKVFLECVQDMDHENMFWYRQDPGLGLRLIYFSYDVKMKEKGDIPEGYSVSREKKERFSLILESASTNQTSMYLCASSFGSGQGSRPQYFGPGTRLLVL.

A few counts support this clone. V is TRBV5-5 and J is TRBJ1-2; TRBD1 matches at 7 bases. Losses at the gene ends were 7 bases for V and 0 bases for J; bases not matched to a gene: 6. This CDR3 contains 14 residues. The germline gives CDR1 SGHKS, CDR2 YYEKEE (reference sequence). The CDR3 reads CASGIGQANYGYTF. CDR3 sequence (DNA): TGTGCCAGCGGGATCGGACAGGCTAACTATGGCTACACCTTC. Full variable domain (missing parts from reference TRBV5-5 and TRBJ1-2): DAGVTQSPTHLIKTRGQQVTLRCSPISGHKSVSWYQQVLGQGPQFIFQYYEKEERGRGNFPDRFSARQFPNYSSELNVNALLLGDSALYLCASGIGQANYGYTFGSGTRLTVV.

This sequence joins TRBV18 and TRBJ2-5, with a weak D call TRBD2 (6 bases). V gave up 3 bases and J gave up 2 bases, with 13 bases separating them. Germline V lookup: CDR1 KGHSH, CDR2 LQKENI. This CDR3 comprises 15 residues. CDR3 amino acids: CASSPWGGDQETQYF. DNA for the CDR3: TGTGCCAGCTCACCCTGGGGCGGGGATCAAGAGACCCAGTACTTC.

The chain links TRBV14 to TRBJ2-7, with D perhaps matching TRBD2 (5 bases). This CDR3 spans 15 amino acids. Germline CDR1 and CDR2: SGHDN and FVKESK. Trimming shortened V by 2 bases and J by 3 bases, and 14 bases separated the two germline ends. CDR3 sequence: CASSQRSGSLYEQYF. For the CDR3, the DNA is TGTGCCAGCAGCCAAAGGAGCGGTTCCCTCTACGAGCAGTACTTC.

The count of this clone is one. The CDR3 reads CASQDRRGNTEAFF. The CDR3 region has the DNA TGTGCCAGCCAGGACAGGCGAGGGAACACTGAAGCTTTCTTT. The gene calls are TRBV28 and TRBJ1-1, with TRBD1 matching 7 bases. J lost 1 base, V lost 8 bases, and 7 bases had no gene match. Germline CDR1 MDHEN, CDR2 SYDVKM. The CDR3 contains 14 residues.

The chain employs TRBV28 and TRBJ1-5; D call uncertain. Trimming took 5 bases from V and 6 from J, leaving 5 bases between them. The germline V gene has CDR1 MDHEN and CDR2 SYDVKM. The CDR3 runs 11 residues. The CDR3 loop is CASSLGQPQHF. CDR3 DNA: TGTGCCAGCAGTCTCGGTCAGCCCCAGCATTTT.

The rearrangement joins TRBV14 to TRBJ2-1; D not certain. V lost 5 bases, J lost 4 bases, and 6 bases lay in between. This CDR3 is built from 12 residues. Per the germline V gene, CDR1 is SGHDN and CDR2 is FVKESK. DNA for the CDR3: TGTGCCAGCAGCTTAGCTTACAATGAGCAGTTCTTC. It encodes CASSLAYNEQFF.

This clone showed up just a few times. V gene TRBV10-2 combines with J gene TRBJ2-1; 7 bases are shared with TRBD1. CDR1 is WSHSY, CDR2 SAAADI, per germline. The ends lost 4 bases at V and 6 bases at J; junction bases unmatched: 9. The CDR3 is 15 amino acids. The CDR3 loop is CASSALGQIINEQFF. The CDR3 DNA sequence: TGCGCCAGCAGTGCGCTGGGACAGATAATCAATGAGCAGTTCTTC.

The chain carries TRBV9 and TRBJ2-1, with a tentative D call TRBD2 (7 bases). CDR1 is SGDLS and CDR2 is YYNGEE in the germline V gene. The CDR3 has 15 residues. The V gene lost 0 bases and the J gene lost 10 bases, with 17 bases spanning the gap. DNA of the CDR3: TGTGCCAGCAGCGTAGGAAGCGGGACATTGACGGAGCAGTTCTTC. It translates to CASSVGSGTLTEQFF. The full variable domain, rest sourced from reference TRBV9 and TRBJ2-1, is DSGVTQTPKHLITATGQRVTLRCSPRSGDLSVYWYQQSLDQGLQFLIQYYNGEERAKGNILERFSAQQFPDLHSELNLSSLELGDSALYFCASSVGSGTLTEQFFGPGTRLTVL.

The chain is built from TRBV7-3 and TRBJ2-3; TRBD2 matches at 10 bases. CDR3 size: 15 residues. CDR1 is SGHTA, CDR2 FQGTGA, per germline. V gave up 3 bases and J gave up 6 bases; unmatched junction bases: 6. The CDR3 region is CASSLSGRGGDTQYF. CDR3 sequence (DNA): TGTGCCAGCAGCTTGAGCGGGAGGGGGGGCGATACGCAGTATTTT.

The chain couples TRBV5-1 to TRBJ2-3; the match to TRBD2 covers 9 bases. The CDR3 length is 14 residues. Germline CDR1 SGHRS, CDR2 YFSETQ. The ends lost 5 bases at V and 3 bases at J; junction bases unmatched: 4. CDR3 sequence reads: CASSSGRGTDTQYF. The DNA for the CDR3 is TGCGCCAGCAGTAGCGGGAGAGGGACAGATACGCAGTATTTT. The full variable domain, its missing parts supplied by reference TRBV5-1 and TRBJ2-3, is KAGVTQTPRYLIKTRGQQVTLSCSPISGHRSVSWYQQTPGQGLQFLFEYFSETQRNKGNFPGRFSGRQFSNSRSEMNVSTLELGDSALYLCASSSGRGTDTQYFGPGTRLTVL.

CDR3 coding DNA: TGTGCCAGCAGCTCGCGGACAGGGACAGATACGCAGTATTTT. It specifies CASSSRTGTDTQYF. V usage is TRBV28 and J usage is TRBJ2-3; 8 positions agree with TRBD1. The CDR3 is made up of 14 amino acids. CDR1 is MDHEN, CDR2 SYDVKM, per germline. With 6 bases clipped from V and 3 bases from J, the junction kept 5 bases outside the gene matches.

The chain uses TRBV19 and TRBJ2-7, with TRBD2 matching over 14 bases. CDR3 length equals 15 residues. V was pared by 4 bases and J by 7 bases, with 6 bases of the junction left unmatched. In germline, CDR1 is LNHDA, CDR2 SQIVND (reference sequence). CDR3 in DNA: TGTGCCAGTAGTACGGGACTAGCGGGAGTTGGAGAGCAGTACTTC. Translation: CASSTGLAGVGEQYF.

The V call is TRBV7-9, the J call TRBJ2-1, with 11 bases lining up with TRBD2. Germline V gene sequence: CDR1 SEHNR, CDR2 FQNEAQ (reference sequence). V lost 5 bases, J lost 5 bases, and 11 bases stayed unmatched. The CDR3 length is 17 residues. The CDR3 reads CASSGAGLAGGDNEQFF. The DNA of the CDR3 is TGTGCCAGCAGCGGCGCGGGTCTAGCGGGAGGTGACAATGAGCAGTTCTTC.

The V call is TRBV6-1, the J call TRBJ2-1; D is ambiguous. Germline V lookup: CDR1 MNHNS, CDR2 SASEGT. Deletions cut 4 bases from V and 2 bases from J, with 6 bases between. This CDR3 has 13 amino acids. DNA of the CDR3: TGTGCCAGCAGTGTCACAGCCTACAATGAGCAGTTCTTC. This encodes CASSVTAYNEQFF.

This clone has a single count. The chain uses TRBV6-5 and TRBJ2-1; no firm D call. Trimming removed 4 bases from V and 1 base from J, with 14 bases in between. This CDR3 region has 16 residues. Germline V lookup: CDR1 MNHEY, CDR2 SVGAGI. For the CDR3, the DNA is TGTGCCAGCAGTTCTGCTGAGGCGGCATCCTACAATGAGCAGTTCTTC. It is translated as CASSSAEAASYNEQFF.

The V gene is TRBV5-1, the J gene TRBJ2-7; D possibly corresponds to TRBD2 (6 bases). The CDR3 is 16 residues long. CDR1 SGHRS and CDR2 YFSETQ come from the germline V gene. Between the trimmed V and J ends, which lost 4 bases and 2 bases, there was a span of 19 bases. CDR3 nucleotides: TGCGCCAGCAGCCGGGGGATCCGGGACGGCCCCTACGAGCAGTACTTC. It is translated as CASSRGIRDGPYEQYF.

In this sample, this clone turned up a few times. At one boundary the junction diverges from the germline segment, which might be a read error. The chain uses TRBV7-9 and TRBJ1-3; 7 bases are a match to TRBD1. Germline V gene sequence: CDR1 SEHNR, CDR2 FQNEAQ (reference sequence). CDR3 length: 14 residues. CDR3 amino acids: CSSSFQGGGNTIYF. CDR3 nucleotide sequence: TGTTCCAGCAGCTTCCAGGGGGGAGGAAACACCATATATTTT.

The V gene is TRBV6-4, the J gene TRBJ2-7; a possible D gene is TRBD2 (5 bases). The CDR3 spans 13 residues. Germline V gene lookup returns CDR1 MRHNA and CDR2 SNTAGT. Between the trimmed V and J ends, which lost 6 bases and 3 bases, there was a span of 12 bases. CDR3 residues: CASRGLTHYEQYF. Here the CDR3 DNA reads TGTGCCAGCAGAGGACTGACACACTACGAGCAGTACTTC.